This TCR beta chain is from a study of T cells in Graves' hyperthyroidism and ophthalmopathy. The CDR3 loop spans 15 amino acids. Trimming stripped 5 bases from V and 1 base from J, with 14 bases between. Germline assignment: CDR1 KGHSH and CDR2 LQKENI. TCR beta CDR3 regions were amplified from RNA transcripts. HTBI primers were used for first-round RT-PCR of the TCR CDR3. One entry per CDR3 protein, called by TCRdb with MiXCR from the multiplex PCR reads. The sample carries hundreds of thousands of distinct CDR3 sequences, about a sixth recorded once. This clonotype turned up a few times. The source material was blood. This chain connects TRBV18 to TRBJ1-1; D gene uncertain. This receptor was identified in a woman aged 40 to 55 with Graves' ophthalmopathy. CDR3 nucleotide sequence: TGTGCCAGCTCAACCGGTATAGGGCAGAACACTGAAGCTTTCTTT. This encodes CASSTGIGQNTEAFF.